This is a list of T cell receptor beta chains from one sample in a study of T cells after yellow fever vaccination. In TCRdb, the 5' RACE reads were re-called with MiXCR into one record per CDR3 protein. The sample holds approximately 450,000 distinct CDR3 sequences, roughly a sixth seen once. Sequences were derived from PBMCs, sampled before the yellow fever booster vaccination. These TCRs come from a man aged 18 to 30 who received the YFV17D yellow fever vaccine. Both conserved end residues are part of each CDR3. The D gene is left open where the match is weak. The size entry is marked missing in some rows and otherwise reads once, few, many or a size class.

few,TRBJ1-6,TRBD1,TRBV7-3,CASSLGDRRYSPLHF,TGTGCCAGCAGCTTAGGGGACAGGCGATATTCACCCCTCCACTTT
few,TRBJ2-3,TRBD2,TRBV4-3,CASSGRLAGDGTDTQYF,TGCGCCAGCAGCGGACGACTAGCGGGGGACGGCACAGATACGCAGTATTTT
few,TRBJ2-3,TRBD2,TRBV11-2,CASSLALAGAADTQYF,TGTGCCAGCAGCTTAGCACTAGCGGGGGCCGCAGATACGCAGTATTTT
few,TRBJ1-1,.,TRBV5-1,CASSLEARQAFF,TGCGCCAGCAGCTTGGAAGCGCGGCAAGCTTTCTTT
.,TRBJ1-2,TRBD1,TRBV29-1,CSVEGSGGGYTF,TGCAGCGTTGAGGGGTCAGGGGGAGGCTACACCTTC
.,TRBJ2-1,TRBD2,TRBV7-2,CASSSPSGGDINEQFF,TGTGCCAGCAGCTCCCCCTCCGGGGGGGATATTAATGAGCAGTTCTTC
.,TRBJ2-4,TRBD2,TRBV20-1,CSATGTSGGRNIQYF,TGCAGTGCCACCGGGACTAGCGGGGGGCGGAACATTCAGTACTTC
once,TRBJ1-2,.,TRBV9,CASSEGGNNYGYTF,TGTGCCAGCAGCGAGGGGGGTAACAACTATGGCTACACCTTC
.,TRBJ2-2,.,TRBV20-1,CSARDRLSGVNTGELFF,TGCAGTGCTAGAGACCGCCTTTCGGGGGTGAACACCGGGGAGCTGTTTTTT
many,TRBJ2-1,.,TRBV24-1,CATSGGDREQFF,TGTGCCACCTCAGGTGGCGACCGAGAGCAGTTCTTC
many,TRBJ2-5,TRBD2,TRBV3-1,CASSQDLTSGGRTQYF,TGTGCCAGCAGCCAAGATCTTACTAGCGGGGGGCGGACCCAGTACTTC
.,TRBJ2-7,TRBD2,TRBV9,CASSDGTSGLHSSYEQYF,TGTGCCAGCAGCGACGGGACTAGCGGGCTTCATAGCTCCTACGAGCAGTACTTC
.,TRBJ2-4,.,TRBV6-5,CASSRTGIDIQYF,TGTGCCAGCAGCCGAACAGGGATCGACATTCAGTACTTC
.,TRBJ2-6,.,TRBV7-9,CASTSTGTLSYPGANVLTF,TGTGCCAGCACATCGACCGGGACCCTTTCATATCCTGGGGCCAACGTCCTGACTTTC
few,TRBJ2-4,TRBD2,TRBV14,CASSPRQGGGKNIQYF,TGTGCCAGCAGCCCCCGGCAGGGCGGGGGGAAAAACATTCAGTACTTC
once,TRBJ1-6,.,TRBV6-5,CASRARDDYNSPLHF,TGTGCCAGCAGGGCCCGGGATGATTATAATTCACCCCTCCACTTT
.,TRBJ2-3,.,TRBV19,CASSIEDTQYF,TGTGCCAGTAGTATAGAGGATACGCAGTATTTT
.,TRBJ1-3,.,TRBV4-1,CASSWGLSSGNTIYF,TGCGCCAGCAGCTGGGGCCTATCCTCTGGAAACACCATATATTTT
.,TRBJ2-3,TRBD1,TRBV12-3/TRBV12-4,CASNRGPSTDTQYF,TGTGCCAGCAATAGGGGGCCCAGCACAGATACGCAGTATTTT
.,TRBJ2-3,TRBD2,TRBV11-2,CASSLAGGVLDTQYF,TGTGCCAGCAGCTTAGCGGGGGGTGTCTTAGATACGCAGTATTTT
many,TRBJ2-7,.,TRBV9,CASSPQGTGIYEQYF,TGTGCCAGCAGCCCTCAGGGCACGGGGATCTACGAGCAGTACTTC
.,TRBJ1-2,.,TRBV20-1,CSASSRGNYGYTF,TGCAGTGCTAGCTCCCGGGGGAACTATGGCTACACCTTC
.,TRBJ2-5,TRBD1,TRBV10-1,CASSPGTGGWETQYF,TGCGCCAGCAGCCCCGGGACAGGGGGCTGGGAGACCCAGTACTTC
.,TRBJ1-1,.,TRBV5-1,CASSGGTGFGTEAFF,TGCGCCAGCAGCGGCGGTACAGGGTTTGGCACTGAAGCTTTCTTT
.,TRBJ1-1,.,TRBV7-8,CASSLGPETEAFF,TGTGCCAGCAGCTTAGGGCCAGAGACTGAAGCTTTCTTT
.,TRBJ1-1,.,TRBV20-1,CSAHDRSTEAFF,TGCAGTGCCCACGACAGGAGCACTGAAGCTTTCTTT
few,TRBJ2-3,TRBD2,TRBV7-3,CASSLPAGGTDTQYF,TGTGCCAGCAGCTTACCGGCGGGGGGTACAGATACGCAGTATTTT
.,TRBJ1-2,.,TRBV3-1,CASSQQIYGYTF,TGTGCCAGCAGCCAACAGATTTATGGCTACACCTTC
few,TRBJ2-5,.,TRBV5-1,CASSYDNQETQYF,TGCGCCAGCAGCTACGACAACCAAGAGACCCAGTACTTC
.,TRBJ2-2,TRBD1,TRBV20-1,CSATDRENGELFF,TGCAGTGCTACTGACAGGGAAAACGGGGAGCTGTTTTTT
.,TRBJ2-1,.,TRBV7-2,CASSLGNHNEQFF,TGTGCCAGCAGCTTAGGGAATCACAATGAGCAGTTCTTC
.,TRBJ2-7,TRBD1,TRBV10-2,CASSESNYRGYEQYF,TGCGCCAGCAGTGAGTCGAATTACAGGGGATACGAGCAGTACTTC
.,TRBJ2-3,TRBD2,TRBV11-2,CASSLDGLAGEGTDTQYF,TGTGCCAGCAGCTTAGATGGACTGGCGGGGGAGGGGACAGATACGCAGTATTTT
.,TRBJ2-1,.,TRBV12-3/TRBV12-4,CASSLEGNLLQFF,TGTGCCAGCAGTTTAGAGGGCAATTTGCTGCAGTTCTTC
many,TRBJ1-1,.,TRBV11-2,CASSLGSAPDREAFF,TGTGCCAGCAGCTTAGGTTCGGCTCCCGACCGAGAAGCTTTCTTT
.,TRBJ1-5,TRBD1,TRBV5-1,CASSFGQGQPQHF,TGCGCCAGCAGCTTCGGACAGGGCCAGCCCCAGCATTTT
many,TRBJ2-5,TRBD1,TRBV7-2,CASNRGQAQETQYF,TGTGCCAGCAACCGTGGACAGGCTCAAGAGACCCAGTACTTC
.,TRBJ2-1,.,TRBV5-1,CASSLGAPGIDEQFF,TGCGCCAGCAGCTTGGGCGCCCCCGGGATCGATGAGCAGTTCTTC
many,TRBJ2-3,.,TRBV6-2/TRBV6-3,CASSYSENPRTDTQYF,TGTGCCAGCAGTTACTCCGAGAACCCCCGCACAGATACGCAGTATTTT
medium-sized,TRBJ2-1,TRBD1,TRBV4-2,CASSQDVGTGGHEQFF,TGTGCCAGCAGCCAAGATGTAGGGACAGGGGGGCATGAGCAGTTCTTC
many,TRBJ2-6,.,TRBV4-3,CASSPVGSGANVLTF,TGCGCCAGCAGCCCCGTGGGCTCTGGGGCCAACGTCCTGACTTTC
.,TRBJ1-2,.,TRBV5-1,CASSPDTGRTNYGYTF,TGCGCCAGCAGCCCGGACACCGGGCGGACTAACTATGGCTACACCTTC
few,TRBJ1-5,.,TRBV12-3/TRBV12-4,CASSSMNQPQHF,TGTGCCAGCAGTTCAATGAATCAGCCCCAGCATTTT
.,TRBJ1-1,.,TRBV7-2,CASSLWEGTEAFF,TGTGCCAGCAGCTTGTGGGAGGGGACTGAAGCTTTCTTT
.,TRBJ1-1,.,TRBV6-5,CASSYSISGTSTEAFF,TGTGCCAGCAGTTACTCGATATCAGGGACGAGCACTGAAGCTTTCTTT
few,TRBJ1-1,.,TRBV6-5,CASSYVRGTEAFF,TGTGCCAGCAGTTACGTTAGGGGCACTGAAGCTTTCTTT
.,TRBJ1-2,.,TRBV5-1,CASSRGIRSGGYTF,TGCGCCAGCAGCCGGGGGATCCGAAGTGGGGGCTACACCTTC
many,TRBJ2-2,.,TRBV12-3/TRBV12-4,CASSFRGPGELFF,TGTGCCAGCAGTTTCCGGGGGCCCGGGGAGCTGTTTTTT
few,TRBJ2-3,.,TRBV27,CASRSGLWSTDTQYF,TGTGCCAGCCGATCGGGACTCTGGAGCACAGATACGCAGTATTTT
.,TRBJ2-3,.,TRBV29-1,CSVEDPERTDTQYF,TGCAGCGTTGAAGATCCAGAACGGACAGATACGCAGTATTTT
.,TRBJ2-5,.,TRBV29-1,CSVEASAQETQYF,TGCAGCGTTGAGGCCTCGGCCCAAGAGACCCAGTACTTC
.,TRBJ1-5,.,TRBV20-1,CSARRLNQPQHF,TGCAGTGCTAGACGGCTCAATCAGCCCCAGCATTTT
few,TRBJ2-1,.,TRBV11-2,CASSAKGDRGFF,TGTGCCAGCAGCGCTAAGGGGGACCGCGGGTTCTTC
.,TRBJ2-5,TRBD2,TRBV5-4,CASSMTSGGKETQYF,TGTGCCAGCAGCATGACTAGCGGGGGGAAAGAGACCCAGTACTTC
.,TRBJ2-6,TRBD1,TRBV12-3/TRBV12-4,CDSRLQGIPRGANVLTF,TGTGACAGCAGACTACAGGGGATCCCTCGTGGGGCCAACGTCCTGACTTTC
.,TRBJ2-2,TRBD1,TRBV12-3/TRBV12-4,CASTGTVANTGELFF,TGTGCCAGCACCGGGACAGTCGCGAACACCGGGGAGCTGTTTTTT
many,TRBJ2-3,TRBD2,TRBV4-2,CASSQDRGGTDTQYF,TGTGCCAGCAGCCAAGATCGGGGGGGCACAGATACGCAGTATTTT